Detailed here is one TCR beta chain. TCRdb redid the calling of the 5' RACE reads with MiXCR, one entry per CDR3 protein. The sample holds some 150,000 distinct CDR3 sequences, roughly 44% seen once. The V and J ends lost 5 bases and 2 bases, in that order; junction bases with no gene match: 3. Germline-derived CDR1 and CDR2 are SGDLS and YYNGEE. This CDR3 comprises 14 residues. The sample comes from a study of CD8 T cells in ankylosing spondylitis. The specimen sequenced was synovial fluid, either unsorted or a sorted T cell fraction (not recorded which). The TCR comes from a male donor with ankylosing spondylitis. This sequence joins TRBV9 and TRBJ2-3; 9 nucleotides line up with TRBD1. The chain's CDR3 is CASSGDRDTDTQYF. The CDR3 DNA is TGTGCCAGCAGTGGGGACAGGGACACAGATACGCAGTATTTT.